This T cell receptor (beta chain) was profiled in a study of OX40 agonist ivuxolimab in advanced cancers. Study as a whole: Cancers in dose escalation were hepatocellular, melanoma, renal cell and head and neck. Antecedent anti-PD-1, anti-PD-L1 or anti-CTLA-4 therapy was permissible, with over 35% having received some.

Study-level findings and limits: Which antigen the expanded peripheral T cells recognized is unknown.

Sequencing was performed with immunoSEQ multiplex PCR; in TCRdb, only in-frame clones are kept and a portion is missing. The sample carries around 86,000 clones, approximately 94% recorded once. As to this clone: What it binds is unknown. The junction and the germline gene differ at one end; a read error may be behind it.

Germline CDR1 reads SSHAT; CDR2 reads FNYEAQ (reference sequence). The CDR3 is 15 residues long. The investigators sampled blood at baseline, at cycle 4 day 1, and at cycle 7 day 1. This receptor was identified in an adult with an advanced solid tumor such as melanoma, head and neck, liver or kidney cancer. The chain combines TRBV7-7 with TRBJ2-1, with 9 nucleotides matching TRBD2. Sequences were derived from CD4+ or CD8+ T cells sorted from blood, sampled in a trial of the OX40 agonist ivuxolimab. Here the CDR3 reads CASSLGLATYNEQFF. The CDR3 DNA sequence: TGTGCTAGCAGCCTCGGACTAGCGACTTACAATGAGCAGTTCTTC.